A selection of T cell receptor beta chains follows, all from one sample in a study of blood T cell repertoires in COVID-19. The protocol was immunoSEQ multiplex PCR, while the TCRdb copy is restricted to in-frame clones and leaves out a portion. Among 65,000 to 90,000 clones listed, about 89% were seen once. Sequenced material: peripheral blood. The receptors here all came from a middle-aged man with acute or convalescent COVID-19. Both conserved end residues are part of each CDR3. Each record gives: D gene, clone size, J gene, V gene, CDR3 protein, CDR3 DNA. D genes are given only for firm matches. Size values are once, few and many counts, or a class for expanded clones, and some rows have none.

. | . | TRBJ1-4 | TRBV3-1/TRBV3-2 | CASSLAGLEKLFF | TGTGCCAGCAGCCTGGCAGGCCTTGAAAAACTGTTTTTT
. | . | TRBJ1-2 | TRBV12-2 | CASRLSRDRGGDVYTF | TGTGCAAGTCGCTTGTCCCGGGACAGGGGTGGCGATGTCTACACCTTC
. | . | TRBJ1-5 | TRBV30 | CAWRGQFNQPQHF | TGTGCCTGGAGAGGACAGTTCAATCAGCCCCAGCATTTT
TRBD2 | . | TRBJ2-4 | TRBV7-2 | CASSSRSLAGEYIQYF | TGTGCCAGCAGCTCGAGGTCCCTAGCGGGGGAGTACATTCAGTACTTC
. | . | TRBJ2-1 | TRBV19 | CASSSQAGSEQFF | TGTGCCAGTAGCTCTCAGGCGGGGAGTGAGCAGTTCTTC
. | . | TRBJ1-2 | TRBV4-2 | CASSPMSNYGYTF | TGTGCCAGCAGCCCCATGAGTAACTATGGCTACACCTTC
. | . | TRBJ2-7 | TRBV5-1 | CASSSLQLQDLTYF | TGCGCCAGCAGCTCACTCCAGCTACAGGACCTTACGTACTTC
TRBD2 | . | TRBJ2-2 | TRBV7-2 | CASSLYRGAGELFF | TGTGCCAGCAGCTTATATCGGGGGGCCGGGGAGCTGTTTTTT
TRBD1 | . | TRBJ1-5 | TRBV18 | CASSYGTGDQPQHF | TGTGCCAGCTCATATGGGACAGGCGATCAGCCCCAGCATTTT
. | . | TRBJ1-1 | TRBV3-1/TRBV3-2 | CASSQQATNTEAFF | TGTGCCAGCAGCCAGCAGGCCACCAACACTGAAGCTTTCTTT
TRBD1 | few | TRBJ1-1 | TRBV12-3/TRBV12-4 | CASSDTGGTEAFF | TGTGCCAGCAGTGACACAGGGGGGACTGAAGCTTTCTTT
. | . | TRBJ2-1 | TRBV18 | CASSPRPGEQFF | TGTGCCAGCTCACCCCGCCCAGGGGAGCAGTTCTTC
. | . | TRBJ2-3 | TRBV6-1 | CASSEVTGNTDTQYF | TGTGCCAGCAGTGAAGTTACAGGGAATACAGATACGCAGTATTTT
. | . | TRBJ1-1 | TRBV28 | CASSFATVNTEAFF | TGTGCCAGCAGTTTCGCCACAGTGAACACTGAAGCTTTCTTT
. | . | TRBJ1-1 | TRBV21-1 | CASSKEGGLVSEAFF | TGTGCCAGCAGCAAAGAAGGAGGGCTGGTCTCTGAAGCTTTCTTT
TRBD1 | . | TRBJ1-4 | TRBV19 | CASSVTGTGAEKLFF | TGTGCCAGTAGTGTGACCGGGACAGGGGCTGAAAAACTGTTTTTT
TRBD2 | . | TRBJ2-3 | TRBV19 | CASSSIAGAGTDTQYF | TGTGCCAGTAGTAGTATAGCGGGGGCCGGCACAGATACGCAGTATTTT
. | . | TRBJ2-2 | TRBV7-2 | CASSLVTIGVGELFF | TGTGCCAGCAGCTTAGTAACGATCGGGGTCGGGGAGCTGTTTTTT
. | . | TRBJ2-1 | TRBV19 | CASTLREGGNEQFF | TGTGCCAGTACCCTCAGAGAGGGTGGCAATGAGCAGTTCTTC
. | . | TRBJ2-2 | TRBV30 | CARAGQRTGELFF | TGTGCCCGCGCGGGACAGCGCACCGGGGAGCTGTTTTTT
. | . | TRBJ2-2 | TRBV2 | CASTTVGGELFF | TGTGCCAGCACTACTGTTGGCGGGGAGCTGTTTTTT
TRBD1 | . | TRBJ1-2 | TRBV5-1 | CASSSTGGHYGYTF | TGCGCCAGCAGCTCTACAGGGGGTCACTATGGCTACACCTTC
. | few | TRBJ2-4 | TRBV11-1 | CASSGALAKNIQYF | TGTGCCAGCAGCGGGGCCTTAGCCAAAAACATTCAGTACTTC
. | . | TRBJ2-3 | TRBV5-1 | CASSPPQVRTDTQYF | TGCGCCAGCAGCCCCCCGCAGGTCCGCACAGATACGCAGTATTTT
TRBD1 | . | TRBJ1-6 | TRBV5-5 | CASSFTGASYNSPLHF | TGTGCCAGCAGCTTTACAGGGGCCTCCTATAATTCACCCCTCCACTTT
. | . | TRBJ1-1 | TRBV6-5 | CASSYRAGLDTEAFF | TGTGCCAGCAGTTACCGGGCGGGGCTCGACACTGAAGCTTTCTTT
TRBD1 | . | TRBJ1-1 | TRBV6-4 | CASSRQGADTEAFF | TGTGCCAGCAGCCGACAGGGGGCAGACACTGAAGCTTTCTTT
. | . | TRBJ1-5 | TRBV6-5 | CASRLEVYSNQPQHF | TGTGCCAGCAGACTGGAGGTTTATAGCAATCAGCCCCAGCATTTT